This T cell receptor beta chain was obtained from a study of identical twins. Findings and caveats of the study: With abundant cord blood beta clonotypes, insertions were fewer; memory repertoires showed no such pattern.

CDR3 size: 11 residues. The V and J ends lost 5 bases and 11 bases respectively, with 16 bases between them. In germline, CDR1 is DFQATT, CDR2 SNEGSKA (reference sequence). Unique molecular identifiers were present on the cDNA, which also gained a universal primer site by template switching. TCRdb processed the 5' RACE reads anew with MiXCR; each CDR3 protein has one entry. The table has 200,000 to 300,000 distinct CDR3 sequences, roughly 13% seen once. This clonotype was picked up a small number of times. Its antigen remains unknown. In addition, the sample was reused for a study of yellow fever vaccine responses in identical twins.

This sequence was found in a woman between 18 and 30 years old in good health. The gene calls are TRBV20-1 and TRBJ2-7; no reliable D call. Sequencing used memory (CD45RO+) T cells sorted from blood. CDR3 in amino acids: CSARSTRKEYF. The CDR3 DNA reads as TGCAGTGCTCGCTCGACTCGAAAAGAGTACTTC.